A single TCR beta chain is shown here with its context. It has no known antigen specificity. The record has no base qualities; no much larger clone is one base away. Other DNA sequences in this specimen translate into the identical CDR3. The immunoSEQ Assay, a bias-controlled multiplex PCR, was used to amplify TCRbeta CDR3 regions from genomic DNA. As for the original processing: The number of nucleated cells in each sample was estimated by amplification of reference gene primers within the assay. To quantify the absolute abundance of each unique TCRbeta CDR3 rearrangement, sequence reads were collapsed and filtered. For each sample, productive Simpson clonality was calculated by taking the square root of Simpson's diversity index across productive rearrangements. TCRdb holds this immuneACCESS table with in-frame rearrangements only. Some clones are missing; in checked studies, unresolved V genes explain under half, and the rest has no known cause. The DNA was the basis for D and trimming; V, J and clone size are from that table. The sample table contains fewer than 300,000 clones; only one count was recorded for about 89% of them. The ten largest account for 2% to 2.5% of the sample.

V loses 0 bases, J loses 8 bases, and the germline ends lie 8 bases apart. Looking up the germline V gene yields CDR1 SGDLS and CDR2 YYNGEE. From cysteine to phenylalanine, the CDR3 is 13 amino acids long. Only CDR3 DNA remains: 39 bases, in frame from the first base. This entry comes from a study of blood T cell repertoires in COVID-19 (dated by TCRdb to the early 2020s). Regarding the study in general: Collaborator samples came from the United States, Italy and Spain and covered acute and convalescent phases of COVID-19. The prospective study material was composed of cDNA or gDNA derived from T cells, B-cell-depleted T cells, or PBMCs. Subjects who had been exposed to COVID-19, were actively infected with it, or had recovered from it provided the deeply sampled blood TCRbeta repertoires that made up the dataset. A freely available public database, intended as a resource for researchers studying the immune response to SARS-CoV-2, is where the repertoires were released. The samples were drawn from the first 160 participants of the ongoing ImmuneRACE study and from over 950 subjects provided by 6 global collaborators. The sample metadata nearly always contained a de-identified subject ID, COVID-19 status, age in years and sex. Where available, HLA class I and class II types were taken from metadata supplied by the sample provider and were not determined by assay-based typing.

The investigation overall reported the following: How much clinical and demographic metadata was included differed by source and by participant, and the metadata was provided uncurated.

One collaborating source in Seattle enrolled patients during active infection and followed them longitudinally through the course of disease. Whole blood was collected in K2EDTA tubes by collaborating institutions according to the institutions' own protocols. For TCRbeta analysis, collaborators shipped samples in one of three forms: frozen whole blood, isolated PBMCs, or DNA extracted from either of those sample types. The TCR was taken from a woman in her thirties with COVID-19, enrolled during active disease. The material sequenced was peripheral blood. The chain links TRBV9 with TRBJ1-4, with a tentative D gene TRBD1 over 5 matching bases. The DNA sequence follows: TGTGCCAGCAGCGTAGGGGGGGACGAAAAACTGTTTTTT. Its protein reads: CASSVGGDEKLFF.